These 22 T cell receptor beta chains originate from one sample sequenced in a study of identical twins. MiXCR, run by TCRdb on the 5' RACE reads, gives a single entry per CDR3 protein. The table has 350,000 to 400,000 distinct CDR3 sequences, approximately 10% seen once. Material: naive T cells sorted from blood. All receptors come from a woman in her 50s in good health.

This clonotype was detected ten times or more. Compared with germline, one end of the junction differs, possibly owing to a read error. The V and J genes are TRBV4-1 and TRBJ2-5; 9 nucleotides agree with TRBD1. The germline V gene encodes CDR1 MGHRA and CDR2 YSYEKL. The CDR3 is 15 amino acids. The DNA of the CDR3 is TGCGCCAGCAGCCAAGCACAGGGGGCTCAAGCGACCCAGTACTTC. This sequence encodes CASSQAQGAQATQYF.

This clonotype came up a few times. The CDR3 DNA is TGCGCCAGCAGTCCGGGCTCAATTCAGGGGGCTTGGAATGAAAAACTGTTTTTT. Translated: CASSPGSIQGAWNEKLFF. This sequence joins TRBV5-1 and TRBJ1-4, with 8 bases lining up with TRBD1. The germline CDR1 and CDR2 sequences are SGHRS and YFSETQ. V dropped 5 bases and J dropped 5; count of bases not matched to a gene: 17. The CDR3 totals 18 residues. The full variable domain, its missing parts supplied by reference TRBV5-1 and TRBJ1-4, is KAGVTQTPRYLIKTRGQQVTLSCSPISGHRSVSWYQQTPGQGLQFLFEYFSETQRNKGNFPGRFSGRQFSNSRSEMNVSTLELGDSALYLCASSPGSIQGAWNEKLFFGSGTQLSVL.

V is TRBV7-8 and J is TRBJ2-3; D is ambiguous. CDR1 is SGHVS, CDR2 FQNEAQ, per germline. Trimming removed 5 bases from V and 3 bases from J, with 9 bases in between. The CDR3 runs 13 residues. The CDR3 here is CASSRQETDTQYF. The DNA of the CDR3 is TGTGCCAGCAGCAGGCAAGAAACAGATACGCAGTATTTT.

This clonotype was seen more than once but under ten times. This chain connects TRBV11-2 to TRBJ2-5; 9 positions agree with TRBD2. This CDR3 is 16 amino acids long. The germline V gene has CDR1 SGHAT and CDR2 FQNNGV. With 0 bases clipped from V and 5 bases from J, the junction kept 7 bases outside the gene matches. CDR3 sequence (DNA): TGTGCCAGCAGCTTAGAGTGGGCTAGCGGGATGGAGACCCAGTACTTC. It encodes CASSLEWASGMETQYF.

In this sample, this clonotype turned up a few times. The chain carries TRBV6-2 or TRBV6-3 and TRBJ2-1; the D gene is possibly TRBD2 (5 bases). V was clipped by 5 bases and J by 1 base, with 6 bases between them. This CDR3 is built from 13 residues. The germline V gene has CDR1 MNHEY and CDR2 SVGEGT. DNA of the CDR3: TGTGCCAGCAGTCGACTATCCTACAATGAGCAGTTCTTC. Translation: CASSRLSYNEQFF.

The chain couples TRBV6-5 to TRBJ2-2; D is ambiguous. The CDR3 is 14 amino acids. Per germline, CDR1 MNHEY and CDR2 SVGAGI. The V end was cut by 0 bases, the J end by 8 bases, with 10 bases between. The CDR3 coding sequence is TGTGCCAGCAGTTACTCGAAAGTAGTAGGGGAGCTGTTTTTT. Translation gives CASSYSKVVGELFF.

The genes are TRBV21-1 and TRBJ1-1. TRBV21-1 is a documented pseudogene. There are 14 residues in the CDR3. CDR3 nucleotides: TGTGCCAGCAGGACAGCAGATACTATTAGTGAAGCTTTCTTT. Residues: CASRTADTISEAFF.

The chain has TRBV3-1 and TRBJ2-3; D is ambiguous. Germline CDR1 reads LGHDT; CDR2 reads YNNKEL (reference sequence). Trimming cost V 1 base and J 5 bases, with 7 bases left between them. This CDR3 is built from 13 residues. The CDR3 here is CASSQGTGDTQYF. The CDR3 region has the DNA TGTGCCAGCAGCCAAGGAACCGGAGATACGCAGTATTTT.

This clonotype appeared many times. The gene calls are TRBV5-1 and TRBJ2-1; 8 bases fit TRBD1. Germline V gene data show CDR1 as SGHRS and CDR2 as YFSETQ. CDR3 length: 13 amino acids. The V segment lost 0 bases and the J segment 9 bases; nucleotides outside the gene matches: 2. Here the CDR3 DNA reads TGCGCCAGCAGCTTGGACAGGGGGGTTGAGCAGTTCTTC. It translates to CASSLDRGVEQFF.

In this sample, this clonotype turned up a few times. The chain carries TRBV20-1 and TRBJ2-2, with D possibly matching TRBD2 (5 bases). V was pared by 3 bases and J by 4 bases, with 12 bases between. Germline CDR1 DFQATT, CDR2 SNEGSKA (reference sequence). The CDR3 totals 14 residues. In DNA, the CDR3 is TGCAGTGCTAGCGTCCGGGGAAGCACCGGGGAGCTGTTTTTT. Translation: CSASVRGSTGELFF.

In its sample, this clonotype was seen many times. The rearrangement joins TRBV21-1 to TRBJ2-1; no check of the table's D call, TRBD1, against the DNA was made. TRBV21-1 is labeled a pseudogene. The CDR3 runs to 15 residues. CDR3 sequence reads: CASSRGQGSYNEQFF. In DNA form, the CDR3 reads TGTGCCAGCAGTCGGGGACAGGGATCCTACAATGAGCAGTTCTTC.

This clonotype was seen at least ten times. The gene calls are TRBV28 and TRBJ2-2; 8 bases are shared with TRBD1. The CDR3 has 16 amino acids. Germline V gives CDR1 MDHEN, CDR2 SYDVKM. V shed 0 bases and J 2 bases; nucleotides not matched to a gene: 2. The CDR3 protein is CASSLWTGDNTGELFF. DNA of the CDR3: TGTGCCAGCAGTTTATGGACAGGGGACAACACCGGGGAGCTGTTTTTT.

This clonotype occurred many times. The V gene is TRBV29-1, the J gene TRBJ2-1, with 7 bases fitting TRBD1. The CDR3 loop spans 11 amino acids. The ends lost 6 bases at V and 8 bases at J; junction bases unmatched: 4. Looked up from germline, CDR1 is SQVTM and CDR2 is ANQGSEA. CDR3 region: CSVSDRDEQFF. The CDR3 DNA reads TGCAGCGTATCAGACAGGGATGAGCAGTTCTTC.

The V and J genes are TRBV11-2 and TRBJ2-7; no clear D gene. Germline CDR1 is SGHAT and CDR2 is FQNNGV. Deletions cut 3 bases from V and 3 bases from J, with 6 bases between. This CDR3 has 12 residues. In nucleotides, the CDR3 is TGTGCCAGCAGCTTTTCGGTCTACGAGCAGTACGTC. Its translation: CASSFSVYEQYV.

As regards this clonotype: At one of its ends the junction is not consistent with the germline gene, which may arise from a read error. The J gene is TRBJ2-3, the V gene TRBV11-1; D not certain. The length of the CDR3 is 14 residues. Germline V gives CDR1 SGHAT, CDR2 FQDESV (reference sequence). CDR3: CASTVQRSIDTQYF. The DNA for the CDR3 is TGTGCCAGCACCGTACAAAGGAGCATAGATACGCAGTATTTT. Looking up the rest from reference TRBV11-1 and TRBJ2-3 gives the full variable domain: EAEVAQSPRYKITEKSQAVAFWCDPISGHATLYWYRQILGQGPELLVQFQDESVVDDSQLPKDRFSAERLKGVDSTLKIQPAELGDSAMYLCASTVQRSIDTQYFGPGTRLTVL.

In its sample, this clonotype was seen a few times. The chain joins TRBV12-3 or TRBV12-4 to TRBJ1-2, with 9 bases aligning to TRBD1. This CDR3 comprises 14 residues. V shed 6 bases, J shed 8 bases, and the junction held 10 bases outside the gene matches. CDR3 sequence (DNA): TGTGCCAGCAGAACGACAGGGGGTGCTCGGGGCTACACCTTC. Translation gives CASRTTGGARGYTF.

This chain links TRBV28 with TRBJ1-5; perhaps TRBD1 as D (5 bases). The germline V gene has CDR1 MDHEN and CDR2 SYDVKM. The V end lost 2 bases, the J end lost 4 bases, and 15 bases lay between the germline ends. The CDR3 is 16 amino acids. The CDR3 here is CASSLLKGTPNQPQHF. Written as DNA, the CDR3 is TGTGCCAGCAGTTTACTTAAGGGGACCCCGAATCAGCCCCAGCATTTT. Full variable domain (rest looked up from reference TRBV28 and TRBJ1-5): DVKVTQSSRYLVKRTGEKVFLECVQDMDHENMFWYRQDPGLGLRLIYFSYDVKMKEKGDIPEGYSVSREKKERFSLILESASTNQTSMYLCASSLLKGTPNQPQHFGDGTRLSIL.

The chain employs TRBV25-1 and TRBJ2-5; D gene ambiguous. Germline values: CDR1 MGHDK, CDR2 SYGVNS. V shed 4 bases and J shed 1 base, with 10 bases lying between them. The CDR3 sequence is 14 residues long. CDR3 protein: CASSGELVQETQYF. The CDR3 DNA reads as TGTGCCAGCAGTGGGGAACTGGTCCAAGAGACCCAGTACTTC.

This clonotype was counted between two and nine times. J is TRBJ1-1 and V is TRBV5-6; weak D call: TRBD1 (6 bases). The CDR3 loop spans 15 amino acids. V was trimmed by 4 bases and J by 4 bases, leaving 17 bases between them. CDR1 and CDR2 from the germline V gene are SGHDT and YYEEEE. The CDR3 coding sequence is TGTGCCAGCAGCCCCCAACAGGGTAGGAGCACTGAAGCTTTCTTT. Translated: CASSPQQGRSTEAFF.

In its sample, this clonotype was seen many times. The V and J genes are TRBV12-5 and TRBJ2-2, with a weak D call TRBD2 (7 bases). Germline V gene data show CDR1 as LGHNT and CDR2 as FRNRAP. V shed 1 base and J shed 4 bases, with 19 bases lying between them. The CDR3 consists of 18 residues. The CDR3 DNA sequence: TGTGCTAGTGGTTTGGCCCAAACTGAGGGGGGGAGCACCGGGGAGCTGTTTTTT. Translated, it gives CASGLAQTEGGSTGELFF.

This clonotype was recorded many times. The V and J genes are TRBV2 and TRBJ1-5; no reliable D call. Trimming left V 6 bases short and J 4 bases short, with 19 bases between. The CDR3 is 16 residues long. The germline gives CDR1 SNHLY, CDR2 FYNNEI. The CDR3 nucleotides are TGTGCCAGCAGCAGAGCCGACATGGGAACTAATCAGCCCCAGCATTTT. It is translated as CASSRADMGTNQPQHF.

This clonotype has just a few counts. CDR3 loop: CASSLVPTYEQYF. CDR3 DNA sequence: TGTGCCAGCAGCTTAGTCCCAACCTACGAGCAGTACTTC. This sequence joins TRBV7-2 and TRBJ2-7; D remains unclear. There are 13 residues in the CDR3. The germline V gene encodes CDR1 SGHTA and CDR2 FQGNSA. V dropped 1 base and J dropped 2 bases, with 6 bases sitting between them.